This TCR beta chain was found in a study of cytomegalovirus exposure and HLA in healthy donors. Comment on this clone: Its antigen remains unknown.

The PCR employed 60 Vbeta primers together with 13 Jbeta primers. Sequencing used immunoSEQ multiplex PCR; TCRdb keeps in-frame clones, though not all of them. Among more than 90,000 clones listed, roughly 79% were seen once. Looked up from germline, CDR1 is MNHEY and CDR2 is SVGAGI. With 0 bases removed from V and 0 bases from J, the gap between germline ends came to 3 bases. The CDR3 is 15 amino acids. Study outcomes and limitations: The analysis excluded some indistinguishable V segments, including TRBV6-2 and TRBV6-3.

This clonotype was sampled from a man aged 25 to 40 in good health and CMV-seronegative. Specimen: PBMCs. The chain uses TRBV6-5 and TRBJ2-6; D unresolved. The CDR3 nucleotides read TGTGCCAGCAGTTACTCTAGCTCTGGGGCCAACGTCCTGACTTTC. Translated, it gives CASSYSSSGANVLTF.